This T cell receptor (beta chain) was captured by sequencing in a study of CD8+CD57+ T cells in acquired aplastic anemia. This clonotype was detected many times. V lost 5 bases and J lost 4, with 16 bases in between. The CDR3 is 15 amino acids. The germline V gene has CDR1 SGHAT and CDR2 FQNNGV. Template material for TCR beta VDJ and CDR3 profiling consisted of genomic DNA. A single record per CDR3 protein comes from TCRdb applying MiXCR to the reads. The sample lists more than 250,000 distinct CDR3 sequences, around 60% seen once, with approximately 8.2% in the top ten. The gene calls are TRBV11-2 and TRBJ2-3; TRBD1 is a possible D gene (6 bases). Sequenced sample: sorted CD4+, CD8+, or CD8+CD57+ T cells (not recorded which) from PBMCs. This receptor was taken from a human donor with severe aplastic anemia or a healthy control (not recorded which). The CDR3 protein is CASSPRTAVPDTQYF. In DNA, the CDR3 is TGTGCCAGCAGCCCCCGGACAGCCGTTCCAGATACGCAGTATTTT.